The 12 T cell receptor beta chains presented below share a single source sample, sequenced in a study of blood T cell repertoires in COVID-19. TCRdb's copy holds only in-frame clones and misses some; the assay was immunoSEQ multiplex PCR. The table has 300,000 to 350,000 clones, roughly 89% seen once. The sequencing sample was made of PBMCs or T cells enriched from blood (not recorded which). These receptor sequences come from a woman aged 18-29 years with acute COVID-19.

The rearrangement joins TRBV7-3 to TRBJ1-6; D is perhaps TRBD1 (5 bases). V was clipped by 5 bases and J by 6 bases, with 8 bases between them. This CDR3 has 13 amino acids. Looked up from germline, CDR1 is SGHTA and CDR2 is FQGTGA. This chain's CDR3 is CASSLDSNSPLHF. The CDR3 coding sequence is TGTGCCAGCAGCCTTGACAGTAATTCACCCCTCCACTTT.

The chain joins TRBV5-1 to TRBJ1-4, with unresolved D. Trimming removed 4 bases from V and 1 base from J, with 14 bases in between. This CDR3 contains 16 residues. Germline V gene lookup returns CDR1 SGHRS and CDR2 YFSETQ. The CDR3 DNA follows: TGCGCCAGCAGCCAGACCCAGACGGGAACTAATGAAAAACTGTTTTTT. It codes for CASSQTQTGTNEKLFF.

This chain links TRBV15 with TRBJ1-3; possibly TRBD1 for D (6 bases). This CDR3 comprises 15 residues. Germline V lookup: CDR1 LNHNV, CDR2 YYDKDF (reference sequence). The V gene lost 8 bases and the J gene lost 0 bases, with 14 bases spanning the gap. CDR3 sequence: CATRYDRSSGNTIYF. CDR3 DNA sequence: TGTGCCACCCGTTATGACAGGTCCTCTGGAAACACCATATATTTT.

This chain joins TRBV28 and TRBJ1-4; TRBD1 might be the D (6 bases). This CDR3 region has 13 residues. The V gene's germline CDR1 is MDHEN and CDR2 SYDVKM. Trimming removed 5 bases at V and 5 bases at J, with 9 bases between. The CDR3 loop reads CASSRTANEKLFF. DNA for the CDR3: TGTGCCAGCAGTAGGACAGCAAATGAAAAACTGTTTTTT. The full variable domain, in which reference TRBV28 and TRBJ1-4 provide the parts outside the CDR3, is DVKVTQSSRYLVKRTGEKVFLECVQDMDHENMFWYRQDPGLGLRLIYFSYDVKMKEKGDIPEGYSVSREKKERFSLILESASTNQTSMYLCASSRTANEKLFFGSGTQLSVL.

This chain links TRBV3-1 (or the pseudogene TRBV3-2) with TRBJ1-4, with no clear D. The CDR3 is 13 residues long. The V end was cut by 0 bases, the J end by 7 bases, with 6 bases between. Germline V gene sequence: CDR1 LGHDT, CDR2 YNNKEL (reference sequence). This CDR3 is CASSQDRAEKLFF. In DNA, the CDR3 is TGTGCCAGCAGCCAAGATAGAGCTGAAAAACTGTTTTTT.

The chain has TRBV5-1 and TRBJ1-2; D gene ambiguous. Per the germline V gene, CDR1 is SGHRS and CDR2 is YFSETQ. V was pared by 1 base and J by 7 bases, with 11 bases between. CDR3 length: 13 amino acids. The CDR3 region is CASSLNVVRGYTF. The CDR3 DNA is TGCGCCAGCAGCTTGAATGTAGTTCGTGGCTACACCTTC.

The rearrangement uses TRBV5-5 and TRBJ2-7; D is unresolved. CDR1 and CDR2 (germline): SGHKS, YYEKEE (reference sequence). Between the trimmed V and J ends, which lost 4 bases and 1 base, there was a span of 3 bases. This CDR3 is built from 11 residues. The CDR3 reads CASSPSYEQYF. The CDR3 region has the DNA TGTGCCAGCAGCCCGTCCTACGAGCAGTACTTC.

The chain carries TRBV7-4 and TRBJ1-1; 7 bases are shared with TRBD1. The germline gives CDR1 SGHVT, CDR2 SQSDAQ. The CDR3 loop spans 15 amino acids. The ends lost 8 bases at V and 1 base at J; junction bases unmatched: 10. The CDR3 DNA is TGTGCCAGCGGGTTGGGGGGACAGCCGAACACTGAAGCTTTCTTT. Translation: CASGLGGQPNTEAFF. Looking up the rest from reference TRBV7-4 and TRBJ1-1 gives the full variable domain: GAGVSQSPRYKVAKRGRDVALRCDSISGHVTLYWYRQTLGQGSEVLTYSQSDAQRDKSGRPSGRFSAERPERSVSTLKIQRTEQGDSAVYLCASGLGGQPNTEAFFGQGTRLTVV.

The rearrangement joins TRBV7-2 to TRBJ2-2, with D possibly matching TRBD1 (5 bases). Trimming removed 1 base from V and 1 base from J, with 10 bases in between. CDR3 length: 16 residues. Germline CDR1 and CDR2: SGHTA and FQGNSA. The CDR3 protein is CASSLVYQGNTGELFF. The CDR3 coding sequence is TGTGCCAGCAGCTTAGTGTACCAGGGGAACACCGGGGAGCTGTTTTTT.

This clone was observed a single time. The V gene is TRBV2, the J gene TRBJ2-7, with D perhaps TRBD1 (6 bases). CDR1 and CDR2 (germline): SNHLY, FYNNEI. With 3 bases removed from V and 2 bases from J, the gap between germline ends came to 14 bases. The CDR3 sequence is 15 residues long. The CDR3 DNA is TGTGCCAGCAGTGACTTCGGACAGTTAGCCTACGAGCAGTACTTC. This translates into CASSDFGQLAYEQYF.

Concerning this clone: The same CDR3 arises from other DNA sequences in this sample as well. The gene calls are TRBV9 and TRBJ2-5, with 15 nucleotides matching TRBD2. Germline V gene data show CDR1 as SGDLS and CDR2 as YYNGEE. Losses at the gene ends were 4 bases for V and 1 base for J; bases not matched to a gene: 5. This CDR3 comprises 17 residues. The chain's CDR3 is CASSLGLAGGGQETQYF. In nucleotides, the CDR3 is TGTGCCAGCAGCTTGGGACTAGCGGGAGGAGGCCAAGAGACCCAGTACTTC.

J is TRBJ1-2 and V is TRBV7-2; D not certain. The CDR3 sequence is 16 residues long. Germline CDR1 and CDR2: SGHTA and FQGNSA. V was pared by 4 bases and J by 3 bases, with 18 bases between. The CDR3 here is CASSSLSQGRYYGYTF. As DNA, the CDR3 is TGTGCCAGCAGCTCTCTATCCCAAGGGAGATACTATGGCTACACCTTC. Drawing the rest from reference TRBV7-2 and TRBJ1-2, the complete variable domain is GAGVSQSPSNKVTEKGKDVELRCDPISGHTALYWYRQSLGQGLEFLIYFQGNSAPDKSGLPSDRFSAERTGGSVSTLTIQRTQQEDSAVYLCASSSLSQGRYYGYTFGSGTRLTVV.